These 19 T cell receptor beta chains originate from one sample sequenced in a study of beta chain features in type 1 diabetes (dated by TCRdb to about 2018). The library was obtained by the immunoSEQ multiplex PCR assay. The entire isolated RNA was reverse transcribed using the High Capacity cDNA Reverse Transcription Kit, and thus expressed TCRB transcripts were sequenced. TCRdb carries this immuneACCESS record with in-frame sequences only. Its versions omit some clonotypes, under half of them owing to an unresolved V gene in the studies checked, with the rest unexplained. The sample data list over 200,000 clones, and roughly a tenth of these were observed just once. Clones ranked in the top ten supply more than 0.015% of the sample. The paper's findings and limits, for the study overall: A moderate but significant shortening of TCRB CDR3 length was observed in type 1 diabetes patients in all four CD4+ subsets.

These receptors are not linked to any known antigen. The source material was naive CD4+ T cells from blood. Taken with the paper, the label for cell subset or site translates to: true naive CD4+ T cells. These receptors came from a man between 25 and 39 years old with type 1 diabetes.

Only a few counts were recorded for this clone. The chain has TRBV28 and TRBJ1-1; D unresolved. With 5 bases removed from V and 5 bases from J, the gap between germline ends came to 15 bases. The CDR3 length is 14 residues. Germline V lookup: CDR1 MDHEN, CDR2 SYDVKM. CDR3 coding DNA: TGTGCCAGCAGTATCTGGGGAGTAGGAACTGAAGCTTTCTTT. This sequence encodes CASSIWGVGTEAFF. Combining the CDR3 with reference TRBV28 and TRBJ1-1 gives the whole variable domain DVKVTQSSRYLVKRTGEKVFLECVQDMDHENMFWYRQDPGLGLRLIYFSYDVKMKEKGDIPEGYSVSREKKERFSLILESASTNQTSMYLCASSIWGVGTEAFFGQGTRLTVV.

The chain carries TRBV19 and TRBJ2-1; 8 positions agree with TRBD2. The CDR3 spans 11 residues. Germline values: CDR1 LNHDA, CDR2 SQIVND (reference sequence). Trimming cost V 9 bases and J 10 bases; bases outside gene matches: 5. The CDR3 nucleotides read TGTGCCAGCCGCCTAGCGGGCGAGCAGTTCTTC. Translation gives CASRLAGEQFF.

This sequence joins TRBV7-9 and TRBJ2-2; D unclear. CDR3 size: 12 residues. Germline CDR1 is SEHNR and CDR2 is FQNEAQ (reference sequence). The germline V and J ends were trimmed by 5 bases and 8 bases, with 9 bases remaining between them. DNA for the CDR3: TGTGCCAGCAGCCGCGGCCAGGGGGAGCTGTTTTTT. Its translation is CASSRGQGELFF.

The V gene is TRBV30, the J gene TRBJ1-3, with no clear D. Trimming took off 8 bases at V and 0 bases at J, with 11 bases between the two ends. Germline V gene data show CDR1 as GTSNPN and CDR2 as SVGIG (reference sequence). The CDR3 length is 13 residues. The CDR3 DNA is TGTGCCGTGGGCAGCGGCTCTGGAAACACCATATATTTT. Its protein is CAVGSGSGNTIYF.

This clone was detected only a few times. The chain carries TRBV7-2 and TRBJ1-5; D gene unclear. The CDR3 loop spans 13 amino acids. Per germline, CDR1 SGHTA and CDR2 FQGNSA. V lost 3 bases, J lost 7 bases, and 10 bases lay in between. The CDR3 is CASSFTMGQPQHF. DNA for the CDR3: TGTGCCAGCAGCTTTACGATGGGCCAGCCCCAGCATTTT.

This clone has more than one count but fewer than ten. The V and J genes are TRBV5-6 and TRBJ1-2; D not resolved. The CDR3 covers 14 residues. Germline lookup yields CDR1 SGHDT and CDR2 YYEEEE. The V end lost 1 base, the J end lost 6 bases, and 13 bases lay between the germline ends. CDR3 nucleotides: TGTGCCAGCAGCTTGAGGCCAGGTACGGATGGCTACACCTTC. Amino acids: CASSLRPGTDGYTF.

The chain has TRBV5-6 and TRBJ2-3; D uncertain. The CDR3 is made up of 15 amino acids. V shed 1 base and J shed 4 bases, with 13 bases lying between them. Per germline, CDR1 SGHDT and CDR2 YYEEEE. This CDR3 is CASSLRTMGADTQYF. DNA of the CDR3: TGTGCCAGCAGCTTGCGAACCATGGGCGCAGATACGCAGTATTTT.

This clone was observed a handful of times. This chain joins TRBV28 and TRBJ2-6, with 9 bases matching TRBD1. The V gene end was trimmed by 10 bases and the J gene end by 5 bases; junction bases not matched to a gene: 15. CDR1 and CDR2 (germline): MDHEN, SYDVKM. The CDR3 runs to 17 residues. CDR3: CATNPGQGPLRANVLTF. As DNA, the CDR3 is TGTGCCACCAACCCGGGACAGGGACCTCTAAGGGCCAACGTCCTGACTTTC.

This clone was seen only a few times. This rearrangement joins TRBV2 to TRBJ2-7; TRBD1 matches at 10 bases. The V segment lost 6 bases and the J segment 5 bases; nucleotides outside the gene matches: 10. This CDR3 is built from 15 residues. Germline CDR1 and CDR2: SNHLY and FYNNEI. The CDR3 nucleotides read TGTGCCAGCAGCCGCATGGGGACAGGGGAGGACGAGCAGTACTTC. Protein sequence: CASSRMGTGEDEQYF.

This CDR3 is CASSQEALAKNIQYF. The CDR3 bases are TGTGCCAGCAGCCAAGAGGCTCTAGCCAAAAACATTCAGTACTTC. The chain is built from TRBV4-2 and TRBJ2-4, with D hard to call. CDR3 size: 15 residues. Trimming pared 0 bases from V and 0 bases from J, leaving 6 bases between. CDR1 and CDR2 (germline): LGHNA, YNFKEQ.

The CDR3 sequence: CSVVGHPGNTIYF. The CDR3 coding sequence is TGCAGCGTTGTCGGTCACCCTGGAAACACCATATATTTT. This sequence joins TRBV29-1 and TRBJ1-3; D gene uncertain. Germline lookup yields CDR1 SQVTM and CDR2 ANQGSEA. This CDR3 region has 13 residues. V dropped 4 bases and J dropped 2 bases, with 9 bases sitting between them.

This clone was counted a few times. The chain is built from TRBV5-6 and TRBJ2-5; tentative D call: TRBD2 (5 bases). Trimming pared 4 bases from V and 2 bases from J, leaving 9 bases between. Germline values: CDR1 SGHDT, CDR2 YYEEEE. The CDR3 totals 13 residues. CDR3 amino acids: CASSRTRQETQYF. Written as DNA, the CDR3 is TGTGCCAGCAGCCGAACTAGACAAGAGACCCAGTACTTC. The full variable domain, rest sourced from reference TRBV5-6 and TRBJ2-5, is DAGVTQSPTHLIKTRGQQVTLRCSPKSGHDTVSWYQQALGQGPQFIFQYYEEEERQRGNFPDRFSGHQFPNYSSELNVNALLLGDSALYLCASSRTRQETQYFGPGTRLLVL.

The chain combines TRBV9 with TRBJ2-1; 7 nucleotides line up with TRBD1. The germline CDR1 and CDR2 sequences are SGDLS and YYNGEE. The CDR3 spans 17 residues. V was clipped by 4 bases and J by 1 base; unmatched bases: 11. The CDR3 region has the DNA TGTGCCAGCAGCACTTCTAGGGACAGCTTATCCTACAATGAGCAGTTCTTC. This encodes CASSTSRDSLSYNEQFF. Full variable domain (outside the CDR3, taken from reference TRBV9 and TRBJ2-1): DSGVTQTPKHLITATGQRVTLRCSPRSGDLSVYWYQQSLDQGLQFLIQYYNGEERAKGNILERFSAQQFPDLHSELNLSSLELGDSALYFCASSTSRDSLSYNEQFFGPGTRLTVL.

In its sample, this clone was seen a few times. The J gene is TRBJ2-7, the V gene TRBV7-9; D is uncertain. CDR1 is SEHNR, CDR2 FQNEAQ, per germline (reference sequence). The V gene lost 5 bases and the J gene lost 2 bases, with 7 bases spanning the gap. The CDR3 extends over 12 amino acids. CDR3 sequence reads: CASSPGPYEQYF. The CDR3 DNA follows: TGTGCCAGCAGCCCCGGTCCCTACGAGCAGTACTTC.

This clone was picked up a small number of times. V is TRBV5-1 and J is TRBJ2-7; tentative D call: TRBD2 (5 bases). The CDR3 loop spans 16 amino acids. Germline CDR1 reads SGHRS; CDR2 reads YFSETQ. Trimming took off 3 bases at V and 7 bases at J, with 23 bases between the two ends. The CDR3 sequence: CASSSGSGTPLREQYF. DNA for the CDR3: TGCGCCAGCAGCTCGGGGTCGGGTACCCCACTACGGGAGCAGTACTTC. The variable domain in full, with the rest retrieved from reference TRBV5-1 and TRBJ2-7, is KAGVTQTPRYLIKTRGQQVTLSCSPISGHRSVSWYQQTPGQGLQFLFEYFSETQRNKGNFPGRFSGRQFSNSRSEMNVSTLELGDSALYLCASSSGSGTPLREQYFGPGTRLTVT.

V and J are TRBV10-3 and TRBJ2-7, with D possibly matching TRBD2 (7 bases). V lost 11 bases and J lost 2, with 16 bases in between. The CDR3 contains 13 residues. CDR1 and CDR2 from the germline V gene are ENHRY and SYGVKD. CDR3 coding DNA: TGTGCCTCGGGGGGCGTACAGCCCTACGAGCAGTACTTC. Its translation is CASGGVQPYEQYF.

This sequence joins TRBV9 and TRBJ1-6, with 10 bases matching TRBD1. The CDR3 contains 16 residues. Per the germline V gene, CDR1 is SGDLS and CDR2 is YYNGEE. With V trimmed by 3 bases and J by 4 bases, 4 bases remained unmatched. In DNA form, the CDR3 reads TGTGCCAGCAGCGATCCGGGACAGGGGTATAATTCACCCCTCCACTTT. This encodes CASSDPGQGYNSPLHF.

In DNA, the CDR3 is TGTGCCAGCAGCGCAGGGGCGGAGAACACCGGGGAGCTGTTTTTT. Amino acids: CASSAGAENTGELFF. V usage is TRBV9 and J usage is TRBJ2-2, with a tentative D call TRBD1 (6 bases). V lost 3 bases and J 1 base, leaving 10 bases between the germline ends. This CDR3 region has 15 residues. Per the germline V gene, CDR1 is SGDLS and CDR2 is YYNGEE.

The chain is built from TRBV7-9 and TRBJ2-7; TRBD2 matches 7 bases. This CDR3 comprises 13 residues. Germline V gene sequence: CDR1 SEHNR, CDR2 FQNEAQ (reference sequence). V shed 5 bases, J shed 2 bases, and the junction held 3 bases outside the gene matches. The CDR3 nucleotides are TGTGCCAGCAGCCGCGGGGGAACCTACGAGCAGTACTTC. Translating gives CASSRGGTYEQYF.